These T cell receptor beta chains were read from a single sample in a study of blood T cell repertoires in COVID-19. Profiled with immunoSEQ multiplex PCR; TCRdb holds only in-frame clones, not every one. The sample holds 200,000 to 250,000 clones; just over 85% are singletons and the top ten take around a tenth. The material sequenced was peripheral blood. Receptor source: a man aged 50-59 years with COVID-19, enrolled during active disease. The CDR3 runs from the conserved cysteine through the conserved F or W. A D gene is named only where the DNA matches it firmly. Clone size is given for some rows only: seen once, a few or many times, or a class if the clone is expanded.

V: TRBV5-1; J: TRBJ2-7; size: NA; D: NA; CDR3: CASSFGGDPYEQYF; DNA: TGCGCCAGCAGCTTTGGCGGGGATCCCTACGAGCAGTACTTC
V: TRBV27; J: TRBJ2-2; size: NA; D: NA; CDR3: CASSPKYTGELFF; DNA: TGTGCCAGCAGCCCTAAGTACACCGGGGAGCTGTTTTTT
V: TRBV30; J: TRBJ1-1; size: NA; D: NA; CDR3: CAWSRGSNTEAFF; DNA: TGTGCCTGGAGTCGGGGGTCGAACACTGAAGCTTTCTTT
V: TRBV9; J: TRBJ1-1; size: NA; D: NA; CDR3: CASSVAGHQEAFF; DNA: TGTGCCAGCAGCGTAGCTGGACACCAAGAAGCTTTCTTT
V: TRBV27; J: TRBJ2-7; size: few; D: NA; CDR3: CASSLRDTSYEQYF; DNA: TGTGCCAGCAGTCTAAGGGACACCTCCTACGAGCAGTACTTC
V: TRBV7-8; J: TRBJ1-1; size: NA; D: TRBD1; CDR3: CASSPDRATENTEAFF; DNA: TGTGCCAGCAGCCCGGACAGGGCCACGGAAAACACTGAAGCTTTCTTT
V: TRBV4-1; J: TRBJ1-1; size: NA; D: TRBD1; CDR3: CASSQDPPPGQGHTEAFF; DNA: TGCGCCAGCAGCCAAGATCCCCCCCCGGGACAGGGCCACACTGAAGCTTTCTTT
V: TRBV29-1; J: TRBJ2-5; size: NA; D: TRBD1; CDR3: CSARQGSWETQYF; DNA: TGCAGCGCCCGACAGGGGAGTTGGGAGACCCAGTACTTC
V: TRBV19; J: TRBJ2-5; size: NA; D: NA; CDR3: CASSNDFQETQYF; DNA: TGTGCCAGTAGTAACGACTTTCAAGAGACCCAGTACTTC
V: TRBV12-3/TRBV12-4; J: TRBJ1-5; size: NA; D: NA; CDR3: CASSSHYQPQHF; DNA: TGTGCCAGCAGTTCCCACTATCAGCCCCAGCATTTT
V: TRBV12-3/TRBV12-4; J: TRBJ2-1; size: NA; D: NA; CDR3: CASSQGSYNEQFF; DNA: TGTGCCAGCAGCCAGGGTTCCTACAATGAGCAGTTCTTC
V: TRBV30; J: TRBJ1-6; size: NA; D: TRBD1; CDR3: CAWSSQGDSPLHF; DNA: TGTGCCTGGAGTAGTCAGGGGGATTCACCCCTCCACTTT
V: TRBV2; J: TRBJ1-4; size: NA; D: NA; CDR3: CASRYSGINEKLFF; DNA: TGTGCCAGCAGATACTCAGGGATCAATGAAAAACTGTTTTTT
V: TRBV10-3; J: TRBJ2-7; size: NA; D: TRBD2; CDR3: CAISATSGIYEQYF; DNA: TGTGCCATCAGTGCGACTAGCGGAATCTACGAGCAGTACTTC
V: TRBV25-1; J: TRBJ1-1; size: NA; D: TRBD1; CDR3: CASTRTGFTTEAFF; DNA: TGTGCCAGCACAAGGACAGGGTTTACCACTGAAGCTTTCTTT
V: TRBV15; J: TRBJ2-1; size: NA; D: NA; CDR3: CATSRTRDTNNEQFF; DNA: TGTGCCACCAGCAGGACTAGAGATACAAACAATGAGCAGTTCTTC
V: TRBV7-9; J: TRBJ1-4; size: NA; D: NA; CDR3: CASSPGQRGGDEKLFF; DNA: TGTGCCAGCAGCCCCGGACAGCGGGGTGGGGATGAAAAACTGTTTTTT
V: TRBV19; J: TRBJ1-2; size: NA; D: NA; CDR3: CASNPSGSVYGYTF; DNA: TGTGCCAGTAATCCGTCGGGGAGCGTCTATGGCTACACCTTC
V: TRBV7-9; J: TRBJ1-4; size: once; D: TRBD1; CDR3: CASSLGQGAEKLFF; DNA: TGTGCCAGCAGCCTGGGCCAGGGGGCTGAAAAACTGTTTTTT
V: TRBV5-5; J: TRBJ1-5; size: NA; D: NA; CDR3: CASSLQGEGNQPQHF; DNA: TGTGCCAGCAGCTTGCAGGGTGAGGGCAATCAGCCCCAGCATTTT